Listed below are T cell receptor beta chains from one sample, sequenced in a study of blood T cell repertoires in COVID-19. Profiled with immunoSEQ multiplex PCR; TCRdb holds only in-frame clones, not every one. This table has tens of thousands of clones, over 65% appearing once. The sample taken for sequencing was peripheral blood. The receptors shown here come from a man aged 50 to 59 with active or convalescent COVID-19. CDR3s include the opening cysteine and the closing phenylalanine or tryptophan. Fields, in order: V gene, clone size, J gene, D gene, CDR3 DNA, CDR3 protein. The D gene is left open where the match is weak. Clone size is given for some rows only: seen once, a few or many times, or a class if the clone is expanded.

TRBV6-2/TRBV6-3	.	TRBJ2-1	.	TGTGCCAGCAGTTACCCGGATGAGCAGTTCTTC	CASSYPDEQFF
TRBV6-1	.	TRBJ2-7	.	TGTGCCAGCAGTGAAAGACCGGGCTACGAGCAGTACTTC	CASSERPGYEQYF
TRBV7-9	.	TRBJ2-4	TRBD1	TGTGCCAGCAGCTCAGGACAGGGCTTAATTCAGTACTTC	CASSSGQGLIQYF
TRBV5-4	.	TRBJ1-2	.	TGTGCCAGCAGCCCGTCCTTGCAGGGGCGGTTCTATGGCTACACCTTC	CASSPSLQGRFYGYTF
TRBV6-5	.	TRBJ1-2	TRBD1	TGTGCCAGCAGTTCCCGGGACAGGGCGATGAATGGCTACACCTTC	CASSSRDRAMNGYTF
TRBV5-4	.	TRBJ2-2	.	TGTGCCAGCAGCCTCACAGGGAGGGGCACCGGGGAGCTGTTTTTT	CASSLTGRGTGELFF
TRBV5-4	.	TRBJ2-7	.	TGTGCCAGCAGCTTCCTCACAGGGAAGAGCGAGCAGTACTTC	CASSFLTGKSEQYF
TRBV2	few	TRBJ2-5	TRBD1	TGTGCCAGCTCGGGACAGACACAAGAGACCCAGTACTTC	CASSGQTQETQYF
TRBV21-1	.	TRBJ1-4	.	TGTGCCAGCAGCAAAAACAGGGGTGTGGAAAAACTGTTTTTT	CASSKNRGVEKLFF
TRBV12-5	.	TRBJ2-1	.	TGTGCTAGTTTAGGGGCTAGCTCCTACAATGAGCAGTTCTTC	CASLGASSYNEQFF
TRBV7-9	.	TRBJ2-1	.	TGTGCCAGCAGAGGGGGCGGGGCGACGAACAATGAGCAGTTCTTC	CASRGGGATNNEQFF
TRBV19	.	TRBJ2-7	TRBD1	TGTGCCAGTAGTTTAGGACAGGGACGGGAGCAGTACTTC	CASSLGQGREQYF
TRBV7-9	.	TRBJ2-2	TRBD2	TGTGCCGGCGTCGGGGGGGTATTCGGGGAGCTGTTTTTT	CAGVGGVFGELFF
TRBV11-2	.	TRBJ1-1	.	TGTGCCAGCAGCATCGGGGAGAACACTGAAGCTTTCTTT	CASSIGENTEAFF
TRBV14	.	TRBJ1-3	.	TGTGCCAGCAGTATTGGTGGGGCGGTGGACACCATATATTTT	CASSIGGAVDTIYF
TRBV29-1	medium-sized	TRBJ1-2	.	TGCAGCGTTGATTGGCAGGGCTATGGCTACACCTTC	CSVDWQGYGYTF
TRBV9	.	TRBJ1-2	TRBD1	TGTGCCAGCAGCGCAGACAGGGGGCCGGGTGGCTACACCTTC	CASSADRGPGGYTF
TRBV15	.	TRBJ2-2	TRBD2	TGTGCCACCAGCAGAGCTTGGGGGGGAGGGTCAGGGAACACCGGGGAGCTGTTTTTT	CATSRAWGGGSGNTGELFF
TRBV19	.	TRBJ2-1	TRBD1	TGTGCCAGTAACAGGGGCCAAGTCCCCTACAATGAGCAGTTCTTC	CASNRGQVPYNEQFF
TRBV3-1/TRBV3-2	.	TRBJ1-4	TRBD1	TGTGCCAGCAGCCGGAGGACAGGGGGCCCAACTAATGAAAAACTGTTTTTT	CASSRRTGGPTNEKLFF
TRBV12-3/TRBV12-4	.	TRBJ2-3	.	TGTGCCAGCAGATTGACAGAAGATACGCAGTATTTT	CASRLTEDTQYF
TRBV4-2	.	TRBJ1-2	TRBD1	TGTGCCAGCAGCCAAGAGGGACAGACTGGCTACACCTTC	CASSQEGQTGYTF
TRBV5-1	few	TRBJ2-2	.	TGCGCCAGCAGACGGACAGAATCGAACACCGGGGAGCTGTTTTTT	CASRRTESNTGELFF
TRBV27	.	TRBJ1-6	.	TGTGCCAGCACGAGAGGCAGTCGCGCTAATAATTCACCCCTCCACTTT	CASTRGSRANNSPLHF
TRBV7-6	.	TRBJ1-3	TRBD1	TGTGCCAGCAGCTTAGCGGGACAGGGGGCTTCTGGAAACACCATATATTTT	CASSLAGQGASGNTIYF
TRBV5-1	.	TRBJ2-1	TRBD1	TGCGCCAGCAGTCAACCGACAGGGATCTACAATGAGCAGTTCTTC	CASSQPTGIYNEQFF
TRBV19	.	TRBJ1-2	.	TGTGCCAGTAGTATTGGGACAAGCGGTCTTAACTATGGCTACACCTTC	CASSIGTSGLNYGYTF
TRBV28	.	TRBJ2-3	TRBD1	TGTGCCAGCAGTACCCCTTACAGGGGGCTACCCACAGATACGCAGTATTTT	CASSTPYRGLPTDTQYF
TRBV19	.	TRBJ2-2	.	TGTGCCAGTAGTAACGGGAGGAACACCGGGGAGCTGTTTTTT	CASSNGRNTGELFF
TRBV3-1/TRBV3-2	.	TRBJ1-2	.	TGTGCCAGCAGCCAGGGGTTAGGGGGACGAAATGGCTACACCTTC	CASSQGLGGRNGYTF
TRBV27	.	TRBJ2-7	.	TGTGCCAGCATAAGGTACCCAGGAAGCTCCTACGAGCAGTACTTC	CASIRYPGSSYEQYF
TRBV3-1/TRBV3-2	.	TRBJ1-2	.	TGTGCCAGCAGCCCCCCGGGGTTTGGCTACACCTTC	CASSPPGFGYTF
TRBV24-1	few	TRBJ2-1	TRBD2	TGTGCCACCAGTGATTTAGCGGGGGGGCACAATGAGCAGTTCTTC	CATSDLAGGHNEQFF
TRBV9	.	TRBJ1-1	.	TGTGCCAGCAGCCCTAGCGGGGACGGCCTTAAAGCTTTCTTT	CASSPSGDGLKAFF
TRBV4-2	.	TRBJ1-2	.	TGTGCCAGCAGCCAACCATTGGACAGTTCTAACTATGGCTACACCTTC	CASSQPLDSSNYGYTF
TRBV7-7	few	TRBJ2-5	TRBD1	TGTGCCAGCAGCTTAGGACAGGGGATGGGAGAGACCCAGTACTTC	CASSLGQGMGETQYF
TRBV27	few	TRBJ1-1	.	TGTGCCAGCACCTCCCTGGGAGACCTAGACCGCACTGAAGCTTTCTTT	CASTSLGDLDRTEAFF
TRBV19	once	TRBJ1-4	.	TGTGCCAGTAGTATATCGGTTAGTAATGAAAAACTGTTTTTT	CASSISVSNEKLFF
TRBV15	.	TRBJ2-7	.	TGTGCCACCAGCAGAGATCGCGGAGGGAAGGGATACGAGCAGTACTTC	CATSRDRGGKGYEQYF